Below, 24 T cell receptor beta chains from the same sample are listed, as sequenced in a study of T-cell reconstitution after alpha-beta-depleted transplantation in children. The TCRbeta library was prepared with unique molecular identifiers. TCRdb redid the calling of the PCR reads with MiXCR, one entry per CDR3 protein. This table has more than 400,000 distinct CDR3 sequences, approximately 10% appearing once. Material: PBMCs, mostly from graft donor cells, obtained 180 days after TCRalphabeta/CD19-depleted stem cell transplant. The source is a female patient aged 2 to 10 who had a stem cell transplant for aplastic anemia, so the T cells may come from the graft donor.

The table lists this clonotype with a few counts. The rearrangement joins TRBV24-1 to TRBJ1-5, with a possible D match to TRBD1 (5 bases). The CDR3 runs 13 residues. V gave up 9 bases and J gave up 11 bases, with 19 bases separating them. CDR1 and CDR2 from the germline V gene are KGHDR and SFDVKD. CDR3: CATAGTQSGSQHF. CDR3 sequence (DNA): TGTGCCACCGCCGGGACTCAGAGTGGGTCCCAGCATTTT.

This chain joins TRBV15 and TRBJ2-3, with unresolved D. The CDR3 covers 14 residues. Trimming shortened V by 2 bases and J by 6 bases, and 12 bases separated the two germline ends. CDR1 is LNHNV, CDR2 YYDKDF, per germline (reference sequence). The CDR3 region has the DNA TGTGCCACCAGCAGAAGAAAATCCGGGGATACGCAGTATTTT. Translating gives CATSRRKSGDTQYF.

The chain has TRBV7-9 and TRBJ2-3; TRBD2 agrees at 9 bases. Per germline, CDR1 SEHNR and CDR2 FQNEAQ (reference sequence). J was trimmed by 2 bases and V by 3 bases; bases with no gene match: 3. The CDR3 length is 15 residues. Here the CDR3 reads CASSFLAGLTDTQYF. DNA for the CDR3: TGTGCCAGCAGCTTCCTAGCGGGGCTCACAGATACGCAGTATTTT.

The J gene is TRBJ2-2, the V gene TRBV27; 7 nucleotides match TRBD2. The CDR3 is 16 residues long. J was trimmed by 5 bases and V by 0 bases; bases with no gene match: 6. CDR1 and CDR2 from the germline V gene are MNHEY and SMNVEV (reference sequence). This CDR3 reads CASSLSIWGGTGELFF. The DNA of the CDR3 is TGTGCCAGCAGTTTATCGATTTGGGGGGGGACCGGGGAGCTGTTTTTT.

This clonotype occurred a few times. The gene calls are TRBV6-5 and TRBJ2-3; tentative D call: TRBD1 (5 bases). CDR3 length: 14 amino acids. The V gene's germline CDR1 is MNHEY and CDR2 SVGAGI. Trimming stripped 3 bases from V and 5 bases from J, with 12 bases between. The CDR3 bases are TGTGCCAGCAGTTATGCCAGGGCGGTAGATACGCAGTATTTT. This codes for CASSYARAVDTQYF.

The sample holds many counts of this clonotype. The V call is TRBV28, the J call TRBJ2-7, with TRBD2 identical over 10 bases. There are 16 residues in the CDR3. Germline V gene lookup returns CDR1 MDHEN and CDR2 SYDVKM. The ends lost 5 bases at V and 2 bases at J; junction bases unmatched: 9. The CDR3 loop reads CASSPGVAGGAYEQYV. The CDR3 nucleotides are TGTGCCAGCAGTCCGGGGGTAGCGGGAGGTGCCTACGAGCAGTACGTC.

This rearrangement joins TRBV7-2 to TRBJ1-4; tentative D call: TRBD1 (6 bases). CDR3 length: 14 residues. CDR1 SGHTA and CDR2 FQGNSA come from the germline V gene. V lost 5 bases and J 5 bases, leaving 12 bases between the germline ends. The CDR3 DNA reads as TGTGCCAGCAGCACACAGGGTACCAATGAAAAACTGTTTTTT. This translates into CASSTQGTNEKLFF.

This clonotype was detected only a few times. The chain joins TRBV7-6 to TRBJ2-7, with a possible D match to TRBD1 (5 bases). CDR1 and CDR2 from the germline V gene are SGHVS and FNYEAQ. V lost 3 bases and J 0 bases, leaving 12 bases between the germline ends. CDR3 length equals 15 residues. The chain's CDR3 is CASSLGRVPSYEQYF. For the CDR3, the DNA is TGTGCCAGCAGCTTGGGCAGGGTACCCTCCTACGAGCAGTACTTC.

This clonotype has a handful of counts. The CDR3 DNA reads as TGTGCCAGCAGCTGGGGACAGGGCCCCACCGGGGAGCTGTTTTTT. This codes for CASSWGQGPTGELFF. The chain has TRBV7-6 and TRBJ2-2; 9 bases fit TRBD1. The trim removed 4 bases at V and 4 bases at J, leaving 4 bases unmatched. CDR1 is SGHVS, CDR2 FNYEAQ, per germline. The CDR3 has 15 residues.

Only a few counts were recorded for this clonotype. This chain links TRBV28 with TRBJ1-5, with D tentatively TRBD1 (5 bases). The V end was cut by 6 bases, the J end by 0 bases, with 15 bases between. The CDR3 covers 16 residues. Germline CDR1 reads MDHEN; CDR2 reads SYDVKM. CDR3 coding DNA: TGTGCCAGCAGATCCTTTACGGGGGGTAGCAATCAGCCCCAGCATTTT. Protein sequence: CASRSFTGGSNQPQHF.

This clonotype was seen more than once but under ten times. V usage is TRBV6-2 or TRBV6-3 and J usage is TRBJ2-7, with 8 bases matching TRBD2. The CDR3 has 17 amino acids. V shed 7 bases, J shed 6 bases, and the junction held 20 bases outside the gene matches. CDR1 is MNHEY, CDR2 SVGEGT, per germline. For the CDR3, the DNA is TGTGCCAGCACCTTACAGAACTGGCGGGAGGCCCTCGGCGAGCAGTACTTC. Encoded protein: CASTLQNWREALGEQYF.

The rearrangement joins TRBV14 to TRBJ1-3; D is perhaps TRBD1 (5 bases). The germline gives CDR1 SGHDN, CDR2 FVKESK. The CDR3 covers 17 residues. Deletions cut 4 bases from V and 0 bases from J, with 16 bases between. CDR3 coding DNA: TGTGCCAGCAGCCCCTTACACAGGCTCAGCTCTGGAAACACCATATATTTT. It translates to CASSPLHRLSSGNTIYF.

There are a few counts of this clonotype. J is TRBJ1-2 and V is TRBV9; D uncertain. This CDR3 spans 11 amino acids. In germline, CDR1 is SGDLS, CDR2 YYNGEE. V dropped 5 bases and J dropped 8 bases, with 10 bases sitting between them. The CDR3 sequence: CASRDEGGYTF. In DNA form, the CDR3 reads TGTGCCAGCAGGGATGAGGGAGGCTACACCTTC.

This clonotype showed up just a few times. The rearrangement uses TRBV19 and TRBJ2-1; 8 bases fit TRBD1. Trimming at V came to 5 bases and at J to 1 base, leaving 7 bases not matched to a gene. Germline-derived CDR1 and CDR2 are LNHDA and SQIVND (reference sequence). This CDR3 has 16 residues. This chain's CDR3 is CASSLRQGLSYNEQFF. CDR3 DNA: TGTGCCAGTAGTCTCCGACAGGGGCTATCCTACAATGAGCAGTTCTTC. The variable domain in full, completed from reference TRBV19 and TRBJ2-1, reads DGGITQSPKYLFRKEGQNVTLSCEQNLNHDAMYWYRQDPGQGLRLIYYSQIVNDFQKGDIAEGYSVSREKKESFPLTVTSAQKNPTAFYLCASSLRQGLSYNEQFFGPGTRLTVL.

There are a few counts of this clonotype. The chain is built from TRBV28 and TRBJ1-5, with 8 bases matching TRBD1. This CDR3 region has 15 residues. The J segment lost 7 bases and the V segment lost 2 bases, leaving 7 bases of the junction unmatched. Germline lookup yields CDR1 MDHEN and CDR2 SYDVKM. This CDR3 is CASSLAGGVGQPQHF. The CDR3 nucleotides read TGTGCCAGCAGTTTAGCAGGGGGCGTAGGGCAGCCCCAGCATTTT.

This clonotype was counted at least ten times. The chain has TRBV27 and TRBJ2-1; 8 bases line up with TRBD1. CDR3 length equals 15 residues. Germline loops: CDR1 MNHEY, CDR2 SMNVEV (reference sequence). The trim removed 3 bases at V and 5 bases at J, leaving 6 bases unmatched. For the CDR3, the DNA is TGTGCCAGCAGTTTGGGGACAGGAGGGAACAATGAGCAGTTCTTC. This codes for CASSLGTGGNNEQFF.

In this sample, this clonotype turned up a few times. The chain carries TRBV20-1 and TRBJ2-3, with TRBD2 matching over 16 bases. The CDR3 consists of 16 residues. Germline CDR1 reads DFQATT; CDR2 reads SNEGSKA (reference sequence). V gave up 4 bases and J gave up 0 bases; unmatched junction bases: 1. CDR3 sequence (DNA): TGCAGTGCTACGGGACTAGCGGGAGGGAGCACAGATACGCAGTATTTT. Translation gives CSATGLAGGSTDTQYF.

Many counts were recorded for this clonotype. CDR3: CASSRTGYGYTF. The CDR3 DNA sequence: TGTGCCAGCAGCCGTACAGGGTATGGCTACACCTTC. The chain uses TRBV28 and TRBJ1-2; D perhaps matches TRBD1 (6 bases). Germline CDR1 reads MDHEN; CDR2 reads SYDVKM. The CDR3 spans 12 residues. V was shortened by 6 bases and J by 5 bases, with 10 bases between the two germline ends.

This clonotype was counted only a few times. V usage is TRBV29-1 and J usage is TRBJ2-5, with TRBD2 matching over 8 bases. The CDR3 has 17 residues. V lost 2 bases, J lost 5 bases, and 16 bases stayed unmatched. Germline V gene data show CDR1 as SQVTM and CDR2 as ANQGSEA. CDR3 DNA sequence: TGCAGCGTTGAACTACTTAGGGCACCCTCGGGAGGGGAGACCCAGTACTTC. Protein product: CSVELLRAPSGGETQYF.

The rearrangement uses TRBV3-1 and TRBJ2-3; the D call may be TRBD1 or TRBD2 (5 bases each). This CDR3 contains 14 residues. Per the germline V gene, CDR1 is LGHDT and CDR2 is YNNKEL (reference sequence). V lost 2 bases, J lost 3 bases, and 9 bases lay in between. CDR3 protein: CASSQRDQTDTQYF. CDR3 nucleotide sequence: TGTGCCAGCAGCCAACGGGACCAGACAGATACGCAGTATTTT.

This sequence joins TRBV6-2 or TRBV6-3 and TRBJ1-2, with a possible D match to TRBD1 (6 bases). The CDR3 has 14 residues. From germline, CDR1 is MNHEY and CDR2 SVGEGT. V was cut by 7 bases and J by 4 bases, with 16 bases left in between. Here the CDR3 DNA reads TGTGCCAGCACCTCGACGGGAGGGGGCTATGGCTACACCTTC. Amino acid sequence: CASTSTGGGYGYTF.

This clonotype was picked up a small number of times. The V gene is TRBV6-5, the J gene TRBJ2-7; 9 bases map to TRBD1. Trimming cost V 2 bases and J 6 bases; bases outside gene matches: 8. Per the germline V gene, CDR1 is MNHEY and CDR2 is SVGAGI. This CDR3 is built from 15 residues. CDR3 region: CASSYLTGGGSEQYF. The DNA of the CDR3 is TGTGCCAGCAGTTACCTGACAGGGGGGGGAAGCGAGCAGTACTTC.

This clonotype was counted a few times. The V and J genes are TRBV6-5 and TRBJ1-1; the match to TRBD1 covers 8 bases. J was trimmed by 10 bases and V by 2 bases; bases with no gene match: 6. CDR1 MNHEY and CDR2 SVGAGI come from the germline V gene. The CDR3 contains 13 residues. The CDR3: CASSYPDRVGAFF. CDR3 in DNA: TGTGCCAGCAGTTACCCGGACAGGGTTGGAGCTTTCTTT.

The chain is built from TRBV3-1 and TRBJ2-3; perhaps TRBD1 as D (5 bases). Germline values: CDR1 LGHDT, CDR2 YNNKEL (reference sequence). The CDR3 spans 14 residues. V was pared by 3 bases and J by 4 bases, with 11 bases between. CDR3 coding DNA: TGTGCCAGCAGCCATAGGGGATATTCAGATACGCAGTATTTT. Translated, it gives CASSHRGYSDTQYF.